In this sample, the clone carrying this T cell receptor beta chain turned up a few times. Relative to the germline gene, one junction end is altered; a read error may explain this. Data came from immunoSEQ multiplex PCR; TCRdb stores just in-frame clones and leaves some out. Here the sample spans about 53,000 clones, under 90% being singletons. Patients in Seattle were enrolled during active infection, then followed longitudinally. This sample stems from a study of blood T cell repertoires in COVID-19. Across the whole study: From T cells, B-cell-depleted T cells, or PBMCs came the material, which was cDNA or gDNA.

The CDR3 sequence is 17 residues long. The germline CDR1 and CDR2 sequences are MNHEY and SVGEGT. This TCR came from a woman older than 75 with COVID-19, enrolled during active disease. The sequencing input was peripheral blood. This rearrangement joins TRBV6-2 or TRBV6-3 to TRBJ2-7, with TRBD2 matching 8 bases. The DNA of the CDR3 is TGTGCCAGCAGTTATGAGCGGGAGAGCGAGACCGGTCCTGTTCTCGACTTC. Translation: CASSYERESETGPVLDF.